Listed below are T cell receptor beta chains from one sample, sequenced in a study of CD8+CD57+ T cells in acquired aplastic anemia. One entry per CDR3 protein, called by TCRdb with MiXCR from the reads. In the table there are 150,000 to 200,000 distinct CDR3 sequences, around three fifths of which are singletons. Sequenced sample: sorted CD4+, CD8+, or CD8+CD57+ T cells (not recorded which) from PBMCs. The receptors derive from a human donor with severe aplastic anemia or a healthy control (not recorded which). Each CDR3 is given with its conserved first and last residue.

v_call cdr3_aa
TRBV5-4 CASVKMGETQYF
TRBV7-9 CASSPAGHRVPLCPDQETQYF
TRBV11-3 CASSLVSTVGDTIYF
TRBV7-9 CASSQGATFYNGQFF
TRBV11-2 CASSLMAGLGEQYF
TRBV29-1 CSVEEARGGSGNTIYF
TRBV9 CASSPAWSSYNSPLHF
TRBV6-6 CASSYSGQGATDTQYF
TRBV19 CASRAGTSGANVLTF
TRBV20-1 CSAAQGGGTDTQYF
TRBV10-3 CAIRTGVSSYEQYF
TRBV7-6 CASSSRSPGNTIYF
TRBV7-8 CASRLRTSGGNEQFF
TRBV7-8 CARETEYEQYF
TRBV5-5 CASSLVHPGGNKNSPLHF
TRBV7-9 CASSLGQGDQPQHF
TRBV11-3 CASSPRGRNGELFF
TRBV5-6 CASSLDGGGEETQYF
TRBV7-9 CASSLSGSWETQYF
TRBV2 CATQGGPNEKLFF
TRBV19 CASSLWGEGTEAFF
TRBV19 CASSMGGGLTEAFF
TRBV5-5 CASSLESNQPQHF
TRBV18 CASSDPGQGGNTIYF
TRBV6-4 CASRITYDGNSPLHF
TRBV2 CASRRGSTDTQYF
TRBV6-1 CASSESRVGYEQYF
TRBV9 CASSVSTDSPLHF
TRBV5-6 CASKGGTGLSNEQFF
TRBV19 CASSVPNYGYTF
TRBV9 CASSNIGQGGGTGELFF
TRBV20-1 CSVQGGNSPLHF
TRBV29-1 CSVSTAMNTEAFF
TRBV19 CASRGTGNQPQHF
TRBV7-2 CASSLVATGNGYTF
TRBV10-3 CAISEGGYEQYF
TRBV19 CASSIGNLEADQPQHF
TRBV7-9 CASSPRGQGAEGYTF
TRBV6-2/TRBV6-3 CASRDRGREQYF
TRBV6-4 CASSGGDNSPLHF
TRBV19 CASSWTDNSNQPQHF
TRBV4-2 CASSPHETGGLIEAFF
TRBV7-3 CASSLSQRRYNEQFF
TRBV5-1 CASSLAWEFPYNEQFF
TRBV19 CASRTGRETDTQYF
TRBV10-1 CARRGGVSYEQYF
TRBV2 CASRFAGVSGANVLTF
TRBV20-1 CSASTGDTEAFF
TRBV7-3 CASSSIAEAFF
TRBV7-9 CASSAGHMDQYF
TRBV9 CASSADLFSGNTIYF
TRBV12-5 CASSLAGPSGRAEQYF
TRBV7-9 CASSWALQGRTPINYGYTF